Sequencing of this T cell receptor beta chain was carried out in a study of blood T cell repertoires in COVID-19 (TCRdb year 2020). The study in broad terms: The collaborator samples originated in the United States, Italy and Spain and spanned the acute and convalescent phases of COVID-19. The sample metadata nearly always contained a de-identified subject ID, COVID-19 status, age in years and sex. Deeply sampled blood TCRbeta repertoires from subjects exposed to, actively infected with, or recovered from COVID-19 were included in the dataset. Where available, HLA class I and class II types were obtained from metadata supplied by the sample provider rather than from assay-based typing. The samples were drawn from two sources: the first 160 participants of the ongoing ImmuneRACE study, and 1,000 to 1,500 subjects contributed by 6 global collaborators. The prospective study material was composed of cDNA or gDNA derived from T cells, B-cell-depleted T cells, or PBMCs. The repertoires were released in a freely available public database intended as a resource for research on the immune response to SARS-CoV-2. The paper's findings and limits, for the study overall: Clinical and demographic metadata were provided uncurated, with the amount varying by source and participant.

Comment on this clone: Which antigen it targets is not known. No base-level quality is on record; no much larger clone is a single base apart.

TCRbeta CDR3 regions were amplified from genomic DNA by means of the immunoSEQ Assay, a bias-controlled multiplex PCR. The authors' pipeline ran thus. Nucleated cell counts per sample were estimated from amplification of reference gene primers within the assay. Sequence reads were collapsed and filtered to measure the absolute abundance of every unique TCRbeta CDR3 rearrangement. For each sample, productive Simpson clonality was calculated as the square root of Simpson's diversity index across productive rearrangements. Imported from immuneACCESS, the table was reduced by TCRdb to in-frame sequences with V and J called. These copies leave out some clones; in studies compared against another copy, an unresolved V gene accounts for under half, and the cause of the remainder is not known. The V and J calls and clone size were taken over from that table, and D and trimming were inferred from the DNA. For this sample there are approximately 150,000 clones; approximately 80% appear just once. Together, the top ten hold around 5% of the sample.

Participants in the prospective study were aged roughly 18 to 89 years, lived in about two dozen United States geographic areas, and enrolled through a virtual design. In the prospective study, cohorts were assigned on the basis of participant-reported clinical history obtained from a screening survey and a study questionnaire. Exposed participants had been in contact with someone with a PCR-confirmed or clinician-diagnosed COVID-19 case within 2 weeks of study entry. In the prospective study, whole blood, serum and a nasopharyngeal or oropharyngeal swab were collected from each participant by mobile phlebotomists. Over an approximately 2-month period, participants in the prospective study had the option of providing additional blood draws and questionnaires. Before DNA extraction, prospective study blood samples were shipped either frozen or at room temperature. Sequences were obtained from PBMCs or T cells enriched from blood (not recorded which). The sequence derives from a man between 65 and 85 years old who had been exposed to COVID-19.

The CDR3 protein: CASSPGQGKYGYTF. The DNA sequence follows: TGTGCCAGCAGCCCGGGACAGGGCAAATATGGCTACACCTTC. Recombination linked TRBV2 to TRBJ1-2, and 9 junction bases match TRBD1. The CDR3 starts with the cysteine, ends with the phenylalanine, and has 14 residues. Only the CDR3 portion is preserved as DNA: 42 bases, with reading frame beginning at the first base. The germline V gene yields SNHLY for CDR1 and FYNNEI for CDR2. V is trimmed back by 6 bases and J by 5 bases, and the junction contains 7 bases that no gene match accounts for.